Sequencing of this TCR beta chain was carried out in a study of blood T cell repertoires in COVID-19 (dated by TCRdb to 2020 to 2021). About the study as a whole: Samples covering the acute and convalescent phases of COVID-19 were provided by collaborators in the United States, Italy and Spain. Where available, HLA class I and class II types were obtained from metadata supplied by the sample provider rather than from assay-based typing. The material from the prospective study consisted of cDNA or gDNA derived from T cells, B-cell-depleted T cells, or PBMCs. Deeply sampled blood TCRbeta repertoires from subjects exposed to, actively infected with, or recovered from COVID-19 were included in the dataset. The repertoires were released in a freely available public database meant as a resource for research on the immune response to SARS-CoV-2. Samples were obtained from the ongoing ImmuneRACE study (first 160 participants) and from over a thousand subjects provided by 6 global collaborators. Nearly every sample came with metadata listing a de-identified subject ID, COVID-19 status, age in years and sex.

The CDR3 runs 13 amino acids, cysteine and phenylalanine included. Solely the CDR3 DNA is kept, with 39 bases framed from the first base. V and J are trimmed by 6 bases and 1 base, and the gene matches miss 2 bases of the junction. The germline V gene encodes CDR1 SNHLY and CDR2 FYNNEI. Collaborating institutions collected whole blood in K2EDTA tubes following their own protocols. For TCRbeta analysis, collaborators shipped samples as frozen whole blood, isolated PBMCs, or DNA extracted from either of those sample types. TCRbeta CDR3 regions were amplified from genomic DNA using the immunoSEQ Assay, a bias-controlled multiplex PCR. As for the original processing: Nucleated cell counts per sample were estimated from amplification of reference gene primers within the assay. To quantify the absolute abundance of each unique TCRbeta CDR3 rearrangement, sequence reads were collapsed and filtered. For each sample, productive Simpson clonality was calculated by taking the square root of Simpson's diversity index across productive rearrangements. As stored in TCRdb, this immuneACCESS dataset retains in-frame rearrangements with V and J assigned. A fraction of the clones does not appear; measured against another copy, unresolved V genes explain less than half of the discrepancy, and the remainder lacks a known reason. D and trimming come from the DNA, and the V and J calls and clone size come from that table. Within this sample are 60,000 or so clones, with about nine tenths of them counted one time only. Of the sample, roughly 8% is held by the ten largest clones.

A word on this clone: The antigen this receptor binds is unknown. No per-base quality is available; no much larger clone lies one base away.

General conclusions and limits of the study: The quantity of clinical and demographic metadata differed by source and by participant and was supplied without curation.

This receptor was identified in a human donor with active COVID-19. The donor label of this sample is uncertain. The chain uses TRBV2 and TRBJ1-1, with TRBD1 identical over 7 junction bases. The specimen was peripheral blood. The DNA reads TGTGCCAGCAGGCGGGACAGGAACACTGAAGCTTTCTTT. This codes for CASRRDRNTEAFF.